A single sample gave rise to the 20 T cell receptor beta chains below, sequenced in a study of T cell repertoires in cytomegalovirus infection. TCRdb passed the reads through MiXCR, listing each CDR3 protein once. The table shows nearly 650,000 distinct CDR3 sequences, with roughly 26% occurring only once. Input material: CD8+ T cells from PBMCs. The receptor source for this set is a human donor in good health (CMV status not recorded). Some clones in this sample may be carry-over from other donors' samples.

About this clonotype: The junction differs from germline at one of its ends, possibly a read error. The rearrangement joins TRBV13 to TRBJ2-7; 12 bases are shared with TRBD2. In germline, CDR1 is PRHDT, CDR2 FYEKMQ (reference sequence). The CDR3 totals 16 residues. This CDR3 reads CASSKGLAGFSYEQYF. CDR3 coding DNA: TGTGCCAGCAGCAAAGGACTAGCGGGGTTCTCCTACGAGCAGTATTTC.

The chain is built from TRBV5-5 and TRBJ1-1, with TRBD1 as a possible D gene (5 bases). The germline V gene has CDR1 SGHKS and CDR2 YYEKEE (reference sequence). The CDR3 runs to 15 residues. Trimming removed 4 bases from V and 1 base from J, with 14 bases in between. This CDR3 reads CASSPRGYPNTEAFF. DNA for the CDR3: TGTGCCAGCAGCCCGCGGGGGTATCCGAACACTGAAGCTTTCTTT.

This clonotype was observed a handful of times. J is TRBJ2-3 and V is TRBV20-1, with 8 bases lining up with TRBD1. The CDR3 length is 15 residues. Trimming cost V 4 bases and J 0 bases; bases outside gene matches: 6. From germline, CDR1 is DFQATT and CDR2 SNEGSKA (reference sequence). CDR3 residues: CSAIPRDRSTDTQYF. For the CDR3, the DNA is TGCAGTGCTATACCTAGGGACAGGAGCACAGATACGCAGTATTTT.

This clonotype was seen at least ten times. The genes are TRBV7-2 and TRBJ1-2; 11 bases line up with TRBD1. Trimming took 6 bases from V and 4 from J; bases not matched to a gene: 13. Germline values: CDR1 SGHTA, CDR2 FQGNSA. The CDR3 contains 17 residues. The DNA for the CDR3 is TGTGCCAGCAGTTTCGAAGGCGGGACAGGGGGTCGCTATGGCTACACCTTC. Its protein is CASSFEGGTGGRYGYTF.

This clonotype was counted ten times or more. The V call is TRBV7-2, the J call TRBJ1-5; 10 bases are a match to TRBD1. Germline V gives CDR1 SGHTA, CDR2 FQGNSA. V dropped 5 bases and J dropped 4; count of bases not matched to a gene: 14. CDR3 length: 18 residues. CDR3 coding DNA: TGTGCCAGCAGCCCTCACGTGGGGGACAGGGGCACAAATCAGCCCCAGCATTTT. The encoded protein is CASSPHVGDRGTNQPQHF. Looking up the rest from reference TRBV7-2 and TRBJ1-5 gives the full variable domain: GAGVSQSPSNKVTEKGKDVELRCDPISGHTALYWYRQSLGQGLEFLIYFQGNSAPDKSGLPSDRFSAERTGGSVSTLTIQRTQQEDSAVYLCASSPHVGDRGTNQPQHFGDGTRLSIL.

There are a few counts of this clonotype. The chain links TRBV20-1 to TRBJ1-2; D not resolved. Germline CDR1 and CDR2: DFQATT and SNEGSKA (reference sequence). The CDR3 runs to 16 residues. V lost 1 base and J 4 bases, leaving 19 bases between the germline ends. CDR3 bases: TGCAGTGCTAGAGGCCCCATCGAGGGCCGGTTCTATGGCTACACCTTC. Amino acids: CSARGPIEGRFYGYTF.

Regarding this clonotype: Being one base from a much bigger clone, this may be a read error. The V and J genes are TRBV7-2 and TRBJ1-4; tentative D call: TRBD1 (5 bases). The V gene's germline CDR1 is SGHTA and CDR2 FQGNSA. Trimming pared 2 bases from V and 4 bases from J, leaving 14 bases between. The CDR3 spans 16 residues. In nucleotides, the CDR3 is TGTGCCAGCAGCTTAAGTCTACGACAGATTAATGAAAAACTGTTTTTT. Amino acids: CASSLSLRQINEKLFF.

V and J are TRBV28 and TRBJ2-5; weak D call: TRBD1 (5 bases). Per germline, CDR1 MDHEN and CDR2 SYDVKM. CDR3 length equals 14 residues. Trimming removed 4 bases from V and 4 bases from J, with 13 bases in between. CDR3 protein: CASSWPDNLETQYF. The DNA for the CDR3 is TGTGCCAGCAGTTGGCCGGACAACTTAGAGACCCAGTACTTC.

As for this clonotype: Just one base apart from a much larger clone, this may be a read error. The rearrangement links TRBV6-8 to TRBJ2-1, with D perhaps matching TRBD1 or TRBD2 (6 bases each). Germline CDR1 is MNHGY and CDR2 is SAAAGT. V shed 6 bases and J shed 8 bases, with 23 bases lying between them. CDR3 length: 16 amino acids. In DNA form, the CDR3 reads TGTGCCAGCAGCCCGCTTCTAACGGGGGCCGGGGATGAGCAGTTCTTC. Protein product: CASSPLLTGAGDEQFF.

A few counts support this clonotype. The chain joins TRBV6-5 to TRBJ2-5; D is uncertain. CDR3 length: 14 amino acids. CDR1 and CDR2 (germline): MNHEY, SVGAGI. Deletions cut 0 bases from V and 0 bases from J, with 5 bases between. The CDR3: CASSYSQYQETQYF. CDR3 DNA: TGTGCCAGCAGTTACTCCCAGTACCAAGAGACCCAGTACTTC.

This sequence joins TRBV28 and TRBJ2-7; D perhaps matches TRBD2 (6 bases). There are 17 residues in the CDR3. V shed 2 bases and J shed 0 bases, with 17 bases lying between them. Germline assignment: CDR1 MDHEN and CDR2 SYDVKM. For the CDR3, the DNA is TGTGCCAGCAGTTTACGTGGGAGGACGCCTGGCTCCTACGAGCAGTACGTC. Encoded protein: CASSLRGRTPGSYEQYV.

The chain recombines TRBV29-1 with TRBJ1-3; D is perhaps TRBD1 (6 bases). The length of the CDR3 is 14 residues. The V end lost 7 bases, the J end lost 0 bases, and 13 bases lay between the germline ends. CDR1 is SQVTM, CDR2 ANQGSEA, per germline. CDR3 in amino acids: CSAEGDTSGNTIYF. DNA of the CDR3: TGCAGCGCAGAGGGGGACACCTCTGGAAACACCATATATTTT.

V usage is TRBV6-5 and J usage is TRBJ1-2; TRBD1 matches at 8 bases. CDR1 MNHEY and CDR2 SVGAGI come from the germline V gene. The length of the CDR3 is 15 residues. V lost 6 bases and J lost 5; bases outside the gene matches: 11. The CDR3 DNA sequence: TGTGCCAGCAGAGGAGGCGGGACAGGTGGATATGGCTACACCTTC. Protein: CASRGGGTGGYGYTF.

This clonotype was found a few times. This chain joins TRBV5-6 and TRBJ2-5; 9 bases fit TRBD1. Germline V gene sequence: CDR1 SGHDT, CDR2 YYEEEE. V dropped 4 bases and J dropped 7; count of bases not matched to a gene: 8. This CDR3 contains 14 residues. This chain's CDR3 is CASSPGQGGRTQYF. CDR3 coding DNA: TGTGCCAGCAGCCCGGGACAGGGTGGTCGGACCCAGTACTTC.

This clonotype was seen repeatedly, ten times or more. The gene calls are TRBV27 and TRBJ1-1; D might be TRBD1 (6 bases). The CDR3 has 15 residues. CDR1 is MNHEY, CDR2 SMNVEV, per germline (reference sequence). Trimming pared 3 bases from V and 0 bases from J, leaving 11 bases between. As DNA, the CDR3 is TGTGCCAGCAGTTTCCAGACAGGAATGAACACTGAAGCTTTCTTT. This encodes CASSFQTGMNTEAFF.

This clonotype was counted many times. The chain joins TRBV7-9 to TRBJ2-5; D is possibly TRBD1 or TRBD2 (5 bases each). Germline lookup yields CDR1 SEHNR and CDR2 FQNEAQ (reference sequence). V was clipped by 9 bases and J by 3 bases, with 20 bases between them. The CDR3 totals 15 residues. CDR3 region: CASLRAAWDEETQYF. DNA of the CDR3: TGTGCCAGTCTTCGGGCAGCTTGGGACGAAGAGACCCAGTACTTC.

Regarding this clonotype: Just one base apart from a much larger clone, this may be a read error. This chain links TRBV7-2 with TRBJ2-3; 7 bases align to TRBD1. The germline V gene encodes CDR1 SGHTA and CDR2 FQGNSA. CDR3 length: 16 residues. With V trimmed by 5 bases and J by 3 bases, 11 bases remained unmatched. The CDR3 loop reads CTSSPSRDRGTDTQYF. The CDR3 DNA is TGTACCAGCAGCCCAAGTAGGGACAGAGGAACAGATACGCAGTATTTT.

In this sample, this clonotype turned up many times. The DNA for the CDR3 is TGTGCCAGCAGCTTAAACCCGAGACAGGGACAGACCGGGGAGCTGTTTTTT. Amino acid sequence: CASSLNPRQGQTGELFF. The V and J genes are TRBV7-3 and TRBJ2-2; TRBD1 matches at 7 bases. V shed 1 base, J shed 5 bases, and the junction held 10 bases outside the gene matches. The CDR3 has 17 amino acids. Looked up from germline, CDR1 is SGHTA and CDR2 is FQGTGA. The full variable domain, completed using reference TRBV7-3 and TRBJ2-2, is GAGVSQTPSNKVTEKGKYVELRCDPISGHTALYWYRQSLGQGPEFLIYFQGTGAADDSGLPNDRFFAVRPEGSVSTLKIQRTERGDSAVYLCASSLNPRQGQTGELFFGEGSRLTVL.

This clonotype has a single count. Just one base apart from a much larger clone, this may be a read error. The V gene is TRBV6-1, the J gene TRBJ1-2; possibly TRBD1 for D (5 bases). CDR3 length: 14 amino acids. Germline V CDR1 and CDR2: MNHNS, SASEGT. In DNA form, the CDR3 reads TGTGCCGGCAGCTCTCAGACAGCTAACTATGGCTACACCTTC. The encoded protein is CAGSSQTANYGYTF.

As to this clonotype: A much more abundant neighbour one base away suggests this may be a read error. The rearrangement joins TRBV5-6 to TRBJ2-1, with a weak D call TRBD1 (6 bases). The CDR3 sequence is 14 residues long. In germline, CDR1 is SGHDT, CDR2 YYEEEE. The CDR3 loop reads CASSLRQVYNERFF. CDR3 in DNA: TGTGCCAGCAGCCTAAGACAGGTCTACAATGAGCGGTTCTTC.